These 17 T cell receptor beta chains were all obtained from the same sample, sequenced in a study of blood T cell repertoires in COVID-19 (dated by TCRdb to 2020 to 2021). Receptor amplification or capture employed the immunoSEQ multiplex PCR assay. In TCRdb, the immuneACCESS table is reduced to in-frame sequences with V and J assigned. These tables do not hold every clone; where another copy was compared, an unresolved V gene accounts for under half, and the others remain unexplained. The sample includes tens of thousands of clones, with about nine tenths observed a single time. Of the sample, 7.8% is held by the ten largest clones. Sequenced material: peripheral blood. Receptors originate from a man aged 50 or older with active COVID-19.

The chain employs TRBV7-2 and TRBJ1-6; TRBD1 might be the D (5 bases). This CDR3 spans 14 amino acids. V lost 5 bases to trimming and J lost 2 bases, with 7 bases between them. Per the germline V gene, CDR1 is SGHTA and CDR2 is FQGNSA. The CDR3 here is CASSKTAYNSPLHF. In DNA, the CDR3 is TGTGCCAGCAGCAAGACAGCCTATAATTCACCCCTCCACTTT.

This clone appeared once. The CDR3 reads CASSFVGGYYGYTF. Written as DNA, the CDR3 is TGTGCCAGCAGCTTTGTGGGGGGGTACTATGGCTACACCTTC. The chain employs TRBV7-9 and TRBJ1-2; perhaps TRBD1 as D (5 bases). V lost 3 bases, J lost 3 bases, and 11 bases lay in between. The CDR3 has 14 residues. Germline V lookup: CDR1 SEHNR, CDR2 FQNEAQ (reference sequence).

The chain carries TRBV19 and TRBJ1-1; TRBD1 agrees at 7 bases. Germline V gives CDR1 LNHDA, CDR2 SQIVND (reference sequence). This CDR3 contains 14 residues. J lost 3 bases, V lost 5 bases, and 6 bases had no gene match. The CDR3 sequence: CASSFRDRDTEAFF. The CDR3 DNA is TGTGCCAGTAGTTTCCGGGACAGAGACACTGAAGCTTTCTTT.

This clone was found once. The CDR3 protein is CASRATEGLSNQPQHF. The DNA for the CDR3 is TGTGCCAGCAGGGCAACGGAGGGTCTGAGCAATCAGCCCCAGCATTTT. The V gene is TRBV2, the J gene TRBJ1-5; D call uncertain. CDR3 length equals 16 residues. V gave up 6 bases and J gave up 1 base, with 16 bases separating them. The V gene's germline CDR1 is SNHLY and CDR2 FYNNEI.

This clone was detected once. The V and J genes are TRBV5-5 and TRBJ2-7; possible D gene TRBD2, 6 bases. V was shortened by 3 bases and J by 3 bases, with 13 bases between the two germline ends. Looked up from germline, CDR1 is SGHKS and CDR2 is YYEKEE (reference sequence). This CDR3 has 14 residues. The CDR3 region has the DNA TGTGCCAGCAGCTGGACCGGGGGTTTCTACGAGCAGTACTTC. It specifies CASSWTGGFYEQYF.

This clone appeared once. This chain links TRBV28 with TRBJ1-2, with a tentative D call TRBD1 (5 bases). This CDR3 is 16 amino acids long. Trimming took off 4 bases at V and 0 bases at J, with 15 bases between the two ends. The germline gives CDR1 MDHEN, CDR2 SYDVKM. In DNA form, the CDR3 reads TGTGCCAGCAGTTCAGGGCCGGTCGGAACTAACTATGGCTACACCTTC. Translation gives CASSSGPVGTNYGYTF.

J is TRBJ2-5 and V is TRBV6-5; 12 bases line up with TRBD1. This CDR3 spans 13 amino acids. J lost 4 bases, V lost 9 bases, and 3 bases had no gene match. Germline values: CDR1 MNHEY, CDR2 SVGAGI. This CDR3 reads CARGDRGLETQYF. CDR3 sequence (DNA): TGTGCCAGAGGGGACAGGGGGCTAGAGACCCAGTACTTC.

The chain carries TRBV12-3 or TRBV12-4 and TRBJ1-6, with D perhaps TRBD1 (5 bases). V was cut by 6 bases and J by 9 bases, with 12 bases left in between. This CDR3 spans 13 amino acids. The CDR3 sequence is CASSRQSASPLHF. The CDR3 DNA reads TGTGCCAGCAGCAGACAGTCGGCTTCACCCCTCCACTTT.

This clone was recorded a few times. This rearrangement joins TRBV6-5 to TRBJ2-5, with a weak D call TRBD1 (6 bases). This CDR3 comprises 13 residues. Between the trimmed V and J ends, which lost 8 bases and 5 bases, there was a span of 15 bases. Looked up from germline, CDR1 is MNHEY and CDR2 is SVGAGI. CDR3 DNA sequence: TGTGCCAGCGGCATAGGGGGTGGGGAGACCCAGTACTTC. Its protein is CASGIGGGETQYF.

This chain connects TRBV27 to TRBJ2-1, with 9 bases fitting TRBD1. Germline V CDR1 and CDR2: MNHEY, SMNVEV (reference sequence). This CDR3 region has 16 residues. Trimming removed 5 bases from V and 6 bases from J; junction bases left unmatched: 11. The CDR3 protein is CASSLLPGQGGNEQFF. The CDR3 nucleotides read TGTGCCAGCAGTCTCCTCCCGGGACAGGGTGGCAATGAGCAGTTCTTC.

V is TRBV7-9 and J is TRBJ2-3; tentatively, D is TRBD2 (6 bases). CDR3 length: 16 residues. V lost 3 bases to trimming and J lost 4 bases, with 17 bases between them. In germline, CDR1 is SEHNR, CDR2 FQNEAQ (reference sequence). CDR3 sequence reads: CASSFPLAFPSDTQYF. The CDR3 nucleotides are TGTGCCAGCAGCTTCCCACTAGCTTTTCCCTCAGATACGCAGTATTTT.

The V gene is TRBV3-1 (or the pseudogene TRBV3-2), the J gene TRBJ1-4; 7 bases agree with TRBD1. Trimming cost V 7 bases and J 6 bases; bases outside gene matches: 14. Per germline, CDR1 LGHDT and CDR2 YNNKEL (reference sequence). There are 16 residues in the CDR3. CDR3 region: CASTLIWRQGDEKLFF. The CDR3 bases are TGTGCCAGCACCCTCATCTGGAGACAGGGCGATGAAAAACTGTTTTTT.

The chain couples TRBV2 to TRBJ2-5; 8 bases are shared with TRBD2. From germline, CDR1 is SNHLY and CDR2 FYNNEI. V was pared by 6 bases and J by 5 bases, with 8 bases of the junction left unmatched. This CDR3 is built from 14 residues. The CDR3 DNA reads TGTGCCAGCAGAGCACTAGCGGTGTGGGAGACCCAGTACTTC. Its translation is CASRALAVWETQYF.

The chain has TRBV7-2 and TRBJ2-3, with TRBD2 matching 9 bases. Germline-derived CDR1 and CDR2 are SGHTA and FQGNSA. The CDR3 length is 16 residues. The V gene end was trimmed by 3 bases and the J gene end by 6 bases; junction bases not matched to a gene: 10. CDR3 loop: CASSLGLAGHTDTQYF. DNA of the CDR3: TGTGCCAGCAGCTTGGGTCTAGCGGGACACACGGATACGCAGTATTTT. The whole variable domain, filled in from reference TRBV7-2 and TRBJ2-3, reads GAGVSQSPSNKVTEKGKDVELRCDPISGHTALYWYRQSLGQGLEFLIYFQGNSAPDKSGLPSDRFSAERTGGSVSTLTIQRTQQEDSAVYLCASSLGLAGHTDTQYFGPGTRLTVL.

J is TRBJ1-5 and V is TRBV7-9, with 8 bases lining up with TRBD1. CDR1 is SEHNR and CDR2 is FQNEAQ in the germline V gene (reference sequence). Losses at the gene ends were 1 base for V and 0 bases for J; bases not matched to a gene: 8. The CDR3 has 18 amino acids. The CDR3 spells CASSLGDRGWDSNQPQHF. CDR3 DNA: TGTGCCAGCAGCTTAGGTGACAGGGGATGGGATAGCAATCAGCCCCAGCATTTT.

This clone was counted between two and nine times. This chain links TRBV9 with TRBJ2-5; the match to TRBD2 covers 10 bases. The CDR3 contains 16 residues. The germline gives CDR1 SGDLS, CDR2 YYNGEE. The V gene end was trimmed by 0 bases and the J gene end by 4 bases; junction bases not matched to a gene: 6. CDR3 DNA sequence: TGTGCCAGCAGCGTAGGTGGAGGACTAGCGGTAGAGACCCAGTACTTC. As protein: CASSVGGGLAVETQYF.

The gene calls are TRBV18 and TRBJ2-1; 14 positions agree with TRBD2. The J segment lost 4 bases and the V segment lost 5 bases, leaving 4 bases of the junction unmatched. This CDR3 comprises 16 residues. Germline V gives CDR1 KGHSH, CDR2 LQKENI. The CDR3 DNA follows: TGTGCCAGCTCATTCGGACTAGCGGGAGGATACAATGAGCAGTTCTTC. Its translation: CASSFGLAGGYNEQFF.